Listed here are 22 T cell receptor beta chains from one sample, sequenced in a study of T cell responses to AZD1222 COVID-19 vaccine. Generated by immunoSEQ multiplex PCR, the TCRdb table keeps only in-frame clones and is missing some. The profile shows 95,000 to 150,000 clones, about 92% of them singletons. Sequences were derived from peripheral blood, sampled 28 days after the second AZD1222 dose. These receptors came from an adult who received the AZD1222 COVID-19 vaccine.

The CDR3 DNA follows: TGTGCCAGCAGCTTAAACACACTGCGCTACTCCTACAATGAGCAGTTCTTC. Translated, it gives CASSLNTLRYSYNEQFF. The rearrangement joins TRBV11-2 to TRBJ2-1; D unresolved. There are 17 residues in the CDR3. Germline V gene sequence: CDR1 SGHAT, CDR2 FQNNGV. Trimming shortened V by 2 bases and J by 0 bases, and 14 bases separated the two germline ends.

The V gene is TRBV3-1 (or the pseudogene TRBV3-2), the J gene TRBJ2-7, with D maybe TRBD2 (5 bases). V shed 1 base and J shed 3 bases, with 16 bases lying between them. This CDR3 has 16 residues. CDR1 is LGHDT, CDR2 YNNKEL, per germline (reference sequence). CDR3 residues: CASSQVGDTRDYEQYF. In DNA form, the CDR3 reads TGTGCCAGCAGCCAAGTGGGTGATACTAGAGACTACGAGCAGTACTTC.

This sequence joins TRBV10-3 and TRBJ1-3; D gene unclear. This CDR3 has 13 amino acids. V gave up 10 bases and J gave up 0 bases, with 10 bases separating them. Per germline, CDR1 ENHRY and CDR2 SYGVKD. The CDR3 protein is CATLAFSGNTIYF. The CDR3, as DNA: TGTGCCACCTTGGCTTTCTCTGGAAACACCATATATTTT.

The chain combines TRBV2 with TRBJ2-1; no clear D gene. There are 13 residues in the CDR3. V dropped 6 bases and J dropped 8 bases, with 14 bases sitting between them. Germline V gene sequence: CDR1 SNHLY, CDR2 FYNNEI. The CDR3: CASSKDLADEQFF. The CDR3 nucleotides are TGTGCCAGCAGCAAGGACCTGGCCGATGAGCAGTTCTTC.

V gene TRBV7-3 combines with J gene TRBJ2-3; 13 positions match TRBD2. This CDR3 region has 17 residues. Trimming at V came to 2 bases and at J to 5 bases, leaving 7 bases not matched to a gene. Germline loops: CDR1 SGHTA, CDR2 FQGTGA. The CDR3 region is CASSLGGTSGMVDTQYF. For the CDR3, the DNA is TGTGCCAGCAGCTTAGGAGGGACTAGCGGGATGGTAGATACGCAGTATTTT.

The V call is TRBV9, the J call TRBJ2-3; D uncertain. The CDR3 has 16 residues. Germline CDR1 reads SGDLS; CDR2 reads YYNGEE. Trimming shortened V by 0 bases and J by 7 bases, and 18 bases separated the two germline ends. The CDR3 loop reads CASSVDPFTLGNTQYF. For the CDR3, the DNA is TGTGCCAGCAGCGTAGATCCCTTCACCCTAGGAAATACGCAGTATTTT.

The V and J genes are TRBV25-1 and TRBJ1-6, with 8 bases identical to TRBD1. The CDR3 has 15 amino acids. CDR1 is MGHDK, CDR2 SYGVNS, per germline. The J segment lost 8 bases and the V segment lost 8 bases, leaving 11 bases of the junction unmatched. CDR3 DNA: TGTGCCAGCCGTGGGGGTACAGGGGGAGATTCACCCCTCCACTTT. Amino acids: CASRGGTGGDSPLHF. Variable domain in full (rest from reference TRBV25-1 and TRBJ1-6): EADIYQTPRYLVIGTGKKITLECSQTMGHDKMYWYQQDPGMELHLIHYSYGVNSTEKGDLSSESTVSRIRTEHFPLTLESARPSHTSQYLCASRGGTGGDSPLHFGNGTRLTVT.

The chain uses TRBV19 and TRBJ2-1; D gene ambiguous. Per the germline V gene, CDR1 is LNHDA and CDR2 is SQIVND (reference sequence). CDR3 length: 15 amino acids. The V and J ends lost 4 bases and 2 bases respectively, with 12 bases between them. CDR3 in amino acids: CASSTAVGPYNEQFF. As DNA, the CDR3 is TGTGCCAGTAGTACCGCGGTTGGACCCTACAATGAGCAGTTCTTC.

The V gene is TRBV5-1, the J gene TRBJ1-1, with D perhaps matching TRBD1 (5 bases). Germline V CDR1 and CDR2: SGHRS, YFSETQ. The CDR3 is 15 amino acids. Between the trimmed V and J ends, which lost 4 bases and 7 bases, there was a span of 20 bases. The chain's CDR3 is CASSISGSQRGEAFF. The CDR3 DNA sequence: TGCGCCAGCAGCATTTCAGGGTCCCAAAGGGGTGAAGCTTTCTTT.

V gene TRBV7-9 combines with J gene TRBJ1-1; 8 nucleotides align to TRBD1. This CDR3 is 14 amino acids long. J was trimmed by 3 bases and V by 5 bases; bases with no gene match: 5. Per germline, CDR1 SEHNR and CDR2 FQNEAQ (reference sequence). CDR3 region: CASSEQGGYTEAFF. The CDR3 DNA reads TGTGCCAGCAGCGAACAGGGGGGATACACTGAAGCTTTCTTT. The variable domain in full, completed from reference TRBV7-9 and TRBJ1-1, reads DTGVSQNPRHKITKRGQNVTFRCDPISEHNRLYWYRQTLGQGPEFLTYFQNEAQLEKSRLLSDRFSAERPKGSFSTLEIQRTEQGDSAMYLCASSEQGGYTEAFFGQGTRLTVV.

V gene TRBV30 combines with J gene TRBJ1-1; D unclear. V was pared by 0 bases and J by 3 bases, with 8 bases between. CDR3 size: 13 residues. Germline lookup yields CDR1 GTSNPN and CDR2 SVGIG (reference sequence). In DNA form, the CDR3 reads TGTGCCTGGAGTGTACGTTCACACACTGAAGCTTTCTTT. It encodes CAWSVRSHTEAFF. Complete variable domain (other parts from reference TRBV30 and TRBJ1-1): SQTIHQWPATLVQPVGSPLSLECTVEGTSNPNLYWYRQAAGRGLQLLFYSVGIGQISSEVPQNLSASRPQDRQFILSSKKLLLSDSGFYLCAWSVRSHTEAFFGQGTRLTVV.

The J gene is TRBJ1-4, the V gene TRBV7-2; TRBD1 might be the D (6 bases). V was shortened by 5 bases and J by 4 bases, with 11 bases between the two germline ends. The CDR3 sequence is 14 residues long. Germline CDR1 is SGHTA and CDR2 is FQGNSA. This CDR3 is CASSLGQSNEKLFF. The CDR3, as DNA: TGTGCCAGCAGCCTCGGACAGAGTAATGAAAAACTGTTTTTT.

The chain joins TRBV7-9 to TRBJ1-4, with 10 bases aligning to TRBD1. Germline V lookup: CDR1 SEHNR, CDR2 FQNEAQ (reference sequence). The CDR3 consists of 15 residues. The J segment lost 7 bases and the V segment lost 4 bases, leaving 6 bases of the junction unmatched. The CDR3 sequence is CASSSPGTGVEKLFF. The CDR3 nucleotides are TGTGCCAGCAGCTCACCCGGGACAGGGGTTGAAAAACTGTTTTTT.

This clone was seen just once. The J gene is TRBJ2-3, the V gene TRBV28; 9 bases fit TRBD2. The V segment lost 4 bases and the J segment 6 bases; nucleotides outside the gene matches: 20. The CDR3 loop spans 19 amino acids. CDR1 is MDHEN, CDR2 SYDVKM, per germline. Here the CDR3 DNA reads TGTGCCAGCAGTTCTCCCATTATGACTAGCGGTTTAGTTTCGGATACGCAGTATTTT. Its protein is CASSSPIMTSGLVSDTQYF. The variable domain in full, completed from reference TRBV28 and TRBJ2-3, reads DVKVTQSSRYLVKRTGEKVFLECVQDMDHENMFWYRQDPGLGLRLIYFSYDVKMKEKGDIPEGYSVSREKKERFSLILESASTNQTSMYLCASSSPIMTSGLVSDTQYFGPGTRLTVL.

The chain carries TRBV9 and TRBJ1-5, with D unclear. CDR1 and CDR2 (germline): SGDLS, YYNGEE. This CDR3 comprises 14 residues. Trimming took 4 bases from V and 4 from J, leaving 12 bases between them. This chain's CDR3 is CASSREGGNQPQHF. Here the CDR3 DNA reads TGTGCCAGCAGCAGGGAGGGAGGAAATCAGCCCCAGCATTTT. The full variable domain, completed using reference TRBV9 and TRBJ1-5, is DSGVTQTPKHLITATGQRVTLRCSPRSGDLSVYWYQQSLDQGLQFLIQYYNGEERAKGNILERFSAQQFPDLHSELNLSSLELGDSALYFCASSREGGNQPQHFGDGTRLSIL.

The gene calls are TRBV6-2 or TRBV6-3 and TRBJ2-3, with 13 bases fitting TRBD2. This CDR3 is 17 amino acids long. The V gene's germline CDR1 is MNHEY and CDR2 SVGEGT. The V segment lost 2 bases and the J segment 2 bases; nucleotides outside the gene matches: 4. CDR3 sequence reads: CASSYRTSGGFTDTQYF. CDR3 sequence (DNA): TGTGCCAGCAGTTACCGGACTAGCGGGGGTTTCACAGATACGCAGTATTTT.

This clone came up once. This chain links TRBV25-1 with TRBJ2-3; D gene uncertain. There are 12 residues in the CDR3. The V gene lost 3 bases and the J gene lost 3 bases, with 4 bases spanning the gap. The V gene's germline CDR1 is MGHDK and CDR2 SYGVNS. CDR3 DNA sequence: TGTGCCAGCAGTGAGAATACAGATACGCAGTATTTT. Protein: CASSENTDTQYF.

As for this clone: Its ends do not fully match the called genes, so a read error is possible. The same CDR3 is also encoded by other DNA sequences in this sample. The rearrangement uses TRBV11-3 and TRBJ1-1, with D perhaps matching TRBD1 (6 bases). CDR3 length: 13 residues. CDR1 is SGHNT, CDR2 YENEEA, per germline. The CDR3 DNA reads TGTGCCAGCAGCTCCCAAGGGGGGACTGAAGCTTTTTTT. Amino acid sequence: CASSSQGGTEAFF.

The chain joins TRBV19 to TRBJ2-1; D call uncertain. From germline, CDR1 is LNHDA and CDR2 SQIVND (reference sequence). This CDR3 region has 15 residues. V lost 5 bases and J lost 4, with 15 bases in between. The CDR3 is CASSFTAAAYNEQFF. CDR3 coding DNA: TGTGCCAGTAGTTTTACAGCAGCAGCTTACAATGAGCAGTTCTTC.

The chain uses TRBV27 and TRBJ1-5; tentatively, D is TRBD1 (6 bases). Germline V lookup: CDR1 MNHEY, CDR2 SMNVEV (reference sequence). The CDR3 sequence is 15 residues long. Deletions cut 3 bases from V and 2 bases from J, with 11 bases between. The CDR3 sequence is CASSFSGVGNQPQHF. In nucleotides, the CDR3 is TGTGCCAGCAGTTTTTCAGGGGTCGGCAATCAGCCCCAGCATTTT.

This clone was recorded once. This rearrangement joins TRBV5-5 to TRBJ1-1; D is unresolved. Trimming removed 0 bases from V and 3 bases from J, with 12 bases in between. Germline V gene data show CDR1 as SGHKS and CDR2 as YYEKEE (reference sequence). CDR3 length equals 15 residues. CDR3 sequence (DNA): TGTGCCAGCAGCTTGGCCCCGGGCCCGGACACTGAAGCTTTCTTT. It codes for CASSLAPGPDTEAFF.

The chain joins TRBV4-3 to TRBJ2-7; D uncertain. Trimming cost V 0 bases and J 0 bases, with 9 bases left between them. The CDR3 loop spans 15 amino acids. Germline CDR1 and CDR2: LGHNA and YSLEER. The CDR3 DNA follows: TGCGCCAGCAGCCAAGATGGGGTCCTCTCCTACGAGCAGTACTTC. It yields the protein CASSQDGVLSYEQYF.